A single sample gave rise to the 11 T cell receptor beta chains below, sequenced in a study of cytomegalovirus exposure and HLA in healthy donors (dated by TCRdb to about 2017). Libraries came from the immunoSEQ multiplex PCR assay. For the multiplex PCR, a mixture combining 60 forward primers for TCR Vbeta segments and 13 reverse primers for TCR Jbeta segments was used. Here the immuneACCESS table is served through TCRdb, limited to in-frame sequences with V and J called. Missing clones are a known gap in these copies; in checked studies unresolved V genes cover under half, and the rest lacks a known reason. This sample holds approximately 97,000 clones; around four fifths were observed only once. The ten top clones hold around 2.6% of the sample. The specimen was PBMCs. The source is a man aged 35-49 years in good health and CMV-seronegative.

This rearrangement joins TRBV18 to TRBJ2-5, with 12 nucleotides matching TRBD2. From germline, CDR1 is KGHSH and CDR2 LQKENI. CDR3 length: 14 amino acids. The J segment lost 5 bases and the V segment lost 5 bases, leaving 3 bases of the junction unmatched. The chain's CDR3 is CASSTLAGGETQYF. In DNA form, the CDR3 reads TGTGCCAGCTCAACACTAGCGGGGGGTGAGACCCAGTACTTC.

The CDR3 reads CASSLELASYNEQFF. The CDR3 bases are TGTGCCAGCAGCTTGGAACTAGCCTCCTACAATGAGCAGTTCTTC. The chain combines TRBV5-4 with TRBJ2-1; D is possibly TRBD2 (6 bases). The CDR3 covers 15 residues. Germline V gene data show CDR1 as SGHNT and CDR2 as YYREEE (reference sequence). The V end was cut by 0 bases, the J end by 0 bases, with 7 bases between.

The gene calls are TRBV7-9 and TRBJ1-2; D is perhaps TRBD1 (6 bases). This CDR3 has 16 residues. CDR1 SEHNR and CDR2 FQNEAQ come from the germline V gene (reference sequence). Trimming cost V 7 bases and J 2 bases, with 20 bases left between them. CDR3 residues: CASIRGAANWNYGYTF. CDR3 DNA sequence: TGTGCCAGCATCCGGGGGGCAGCGAACTGGAACTATGGCTACACCTTC.

In the case of this clone: Relative to the germline gene, one junction end is altered; a read error may explain this. The chain has TRBV6-5 and TRBJ2-2; 8 bases fit TRBD1. This CDR3 has 15 amino acids. CDR1 is MNHEY, CDR2 SVGAGI, per germline. The CDR3 DNA follows: TGTGCCAGCAGATACTCTCGACAGGGGACCGGGGAGCTGTTTTTT. Residues: CASRYSRQGTGELFF.

The rearrangement uses TRBV7-2 and TRBJ2-7; D is perhaps TRBD1 (5 bases). The CDR3 has 15 amino acids. Between the trimmed V and J ends, which lost 5 bases and 0 bases, there was a span of 14 bases. Germline V gene lookup returns CDR1 SGHTA and CDR2 FQGNSA. Written as DNA, the CDR3 is TGTGCCAGCAGCCCACAGACAGACCGCTCCTACGAGCAGTACTTC. Amino acids: CASSPQTDRSYEQYF.

For the CDR3, the DNA is TGCGCCAGCAGCCAAGCTAGACAGGGTTCCTATGGCTACACCTTC. Amino acid sequence: CASSQARQGSYGYTF. The chain has TRBV4-3 and TRBJ1-2; TRBD1 matches at 7 bases. Trimming took 1 base from V and 4 from J; bases not matched to a gene: 6. The CDR3 length is 15 residues. Germline CDR1 reads LGHNA; CDR2 reads YSLEER.

The chain recombines TRBV6-5 with TRBJ1-3; TRBD1 matches at 7 bases. V lost 5 bases and J lost 2; bases outside the gene matches: 6. Germline assignment: CDR1 MNHEY and CDR2 SVGAGI. The CDR3 has 15 residues. The CDR3 DNA sequence: TGTGCCAGCAGTCTATATACAGGGGCTGGAAACACCATATATTTT. Translated: CASSLYTGAGNTIYF.

This chain connects TRBV7-9 to TRBJ2-5; TRBD1 matches at 8 bases. The V segment lost 5 bases and the J segment 5 bases; nucleotides outside the gene matches: 7. From germline, CDR1 is SEHNR and CDR2 FQNEAQ (reference sequence). This CDR3 has 14 residues. The CDR3 DNA sequence: TGTGCCAGCAGCAGCAGACAGGGGATTGAGACCCAGTACTTC. It translates to CASSSRQGIETQYF.

The chain employs TRBV5-1 and TRBJ2-2, with D tentatively TRBD2 (6 bases). Trimming removed 0 bases at V and 7 bases at J, with 13 bases between. This CDR3 comprises 15 residues. Germline V gene sequence: CDR1 SGHRS, CDR2 YFSETQ. CDR3: CASSLGNSGSGELFF. CDR3 DNA sequence: TGCGCCAGCAGCTTGGGAAATAGCGGCAGCGGGGAGCTGTTTTTT. The full variable domain, in which reference TRBV5-1 and TRBJ2-2 provide the parts outside the CDR3, is KAGVTQTPRYLIKTRGQQVTLSCSPISGHRSVSWYQQTPGQGLQFLFEYFSETQRNKGNFPGRFSGRQFSNSRSEMNVSTLELGDSALYLCASSLGNSGSGELFFGEGSRLTVL.

CDR3 in DNA: TGTGCCAGCAGCGTAGGGGTAGGGGGCGATGGCTACACCTTC. Translated: CASSVGVGGDGYTF. This chain links TRBV9 with TRBJ1-2; 7 bases are shared with TRBD1. The germline gives CDR1 SGDLS, CDR2 YYNGEE. V shed 0 bases and J 6 bases; nucleotides not matched to a gene: 5. The CDR3 totals 14 residues.

The V call is TRBV19, the J call TRBJ2-5; 8 bases fit TRBD2. The length of the CDR3 is 13 residues. J lost 5 bases, V lost 5 bases, and 4 bases had no gene match. Germline V gene lookup returns CDR1 LNHDA and CDR2 SQIVND (reference sequence). The CDR3 bases are TGTGCCAGTAGTTCGGGGGGGTGGGAGACCCAGTACTTC. Encoded protein: CASSSGGWETQYF.